A single sample is the source of the 29 T cell receptor beta chains below, sequenced in a study of blood T cell repertoires in COVID-19. The data were produced by immunoSEQ multiplex PCR, yet TCRdb's version contains in-frame clones alone and is incomplete. This table holds about 150,000 clones, 80% to 90% found once. The sample comprised peripheral blood. The receptors were gathered from a man younger than 35 with COVID-19, enrolled during active disease.

The chain recombines TRBV3-1 (or the pseudogene TRBV3-2) with TRBJ2-3; 7 positions agree with TRBD1. The CDR3 is 15 residues long. Trimming at V came to 4 bases and at J to 6 bases, leaving 10 bases not matched to a gene. Germline CDR1 reads LGHDT; CDR2 reads YNNKEL (reference sequence). In DNA, the CDR3 is TGTGCCAGCAGCCCGTTCGGCACAGGGGTGGATACGCAGTATTTT. It yields the protein CASSPFGTGVDTQYF.

V and J are TRBV19 and TRBJ1-5; weak D call: TRBD1 (6 bases). The CDR3 loop spans 17 amino acids. Between the trimmed V and J ends, which lost 5 bases and 3 bases, there was a span of 20 bases. Germline assignment: CDR1 LNHDA and CDR2 SQIVND (reference sequence). CDR3 sequence reads: CASSPRWTAFDNQPQHF. CDR3 nucleotide sequence: TGTGCCAGTAGTCCCAGATGGACAGCCTTCGACAATCAGCCCCAGCATTTT.

This chain uses TRBV11-3 with TRBJ2-3; the D gene is possibly TRBD2 (5 bases). The CDR3 is 16 residues long. In germline, CDR1 is SGHNT, CDR2 YENEEA. The V end was cut by 1 base, the J end by 0 bases, with 11 bases between. Written as DNA, the CDR3 is TGTGCCAGCAGCTTAGGACGGGAAGGGAGCACAGATACGCAGTATTTT. Protein: CASSLGREGSTDTQYF.

J is TRBJ2-1 and V is TRBV5-1; 10 nucleotides match TRBD1. V dropped 3 bases and J dropped 7; count of bases not matched to a gene: 10. CDR1 is SGHRS, CDR2 YFSETQ, per germline. This CDR3 is built from 16 residues. The CDR3 DNA is TGCGCCAGCAGCTCTGACCGGGACAGGGGTACAAATGAGCAGTTCTTC. This gives the protein CASSSDRDRGTNEQFF. The full variable domain, rest sourced from reference TRBV5-1 and TRBJ2-1, is KAGVTQTPRYLIKTRGQQVTLSCSPISGHRSVSWYQQTPGQGLQFLFEYFSETQRNKGNFPGRFSGRQFSNSRSEMNVSTLELGDSALYLCASSSDRDRGTNEQFFGPGTRLTVL.

The chain couples TRBV18 to TRBJ1-1, with TRBD1 matching 8 bases. Germline lookup yields CDR1 KGHSH and CDR2 LQKENI. The CDR3 is 15 residues long. J lost 4 bases, V lost 6 bases, and 10 bases had no gene match. CDR3 residues: CASSQDTGGTTEAFF. CDR3 nucleotide sequence: TGTGCCAGCTCGCAGGATACAGGGGGTACCACTGAAGCTTTCTTT. The full variable domain, rest sourced from reference TRBV18 and TRBJ1-1, is NAGVMQNPRHLVRRRGQEARLRCSPMKGHSHVYWYRQLPEEGLKFMVYLQKENIIDESGMPKERFSAEFPKEGPSILRIQQVVRGDSAAYFCASSQDTGGTTEAFFGQGTRLTVV.

This chain connects TRBV19 to TRBJ2-2; D is unclear. Looked up from germline, CDR1 is LNHDA and CDR2 is SQIVND (reference sequence). The CDR3 length is 16 residues. Trimming cost V 3 bases and J 5 bases, with 16 bases left between them. The CDR3 DNA reads TGTGCCAGTAGTATGAGGCTGTCGGCTGGGACCGGGGAGCTGTTTTTT. This codes for CASSMRLSAGTGELFF.

This rearrangement joins TRBV4-3 to TRBJ2-7; TRBD1 might be the D (7 bases). Germline V CDR1 and CDR2: LGHNA, YSLEER. This CDR3 region has 14 residues. The V gene lost 4 bases and the J gene lost 3 bases, with 13 bases spanning the gap. The CDR3 sequence is CASSRGTEYYEQYF. In nucleotides, the CDR3 is TGCGCCAGCAGCCGCGGGACAGAGTACTACGAGCAGTACTTC.

V usage is TRBV7-8 and J usage is TRBJ2-7, with 11 bases identical to TRBD1. V shed 4 bases and J 3 bases; nucleotides not matched to a gene: 11. CDR1 SGHVS and CDR2 FQNEAQ come from the germline V gene. CDR3 size: 17 residues. The CDR3 DNA reads as TGTGCCAGCAGCTCCAAAACTCGGACAGGGGGCATCTACGAGCAGTACTTC. Protein product: CASSSKTRTGGIYEQYF.

CDR3 sequence: CASSYSQGARGEQYF. The CDR3 DNA sequence: TGTGCCAGCAGTTACTCACAGGGGGCGCGGGGCGAGCAGTACTTC. This chain uses TRBV6-2 or TRBV6-3 with TRBJ2-7; 9 nucleotides agree with TRBD1. J lost 6 bases, V lost 0 bases, and 6 bases had no gene match. CDR1 and CDR2 (germline): MNHEY, SVGEGT. CDR3 length: 15 residues.

This chain uses TRBV7-8 with TRBJ2-2; 13 positions agree with TRBD2. With 6 bases clipped from V and 4 bases from J, the junction kept 5 bases outside the gene matches. CDR1 SGHVS and CDR2 FQNEAQ come from the germline V gene. This CDR3 is 16 amino acids long. This chain's CDR3 is CASRRTSGSVTGELFF. The CDR3 nucleotides are TGTGCCAGCAGACGGACTAGCGGGAGTGTCACCGGGGAGCTGTTTTTT. Variable domain in full (rest from reference TRBV7-8 and TRBJ2-2): GAGVSQSPRYKVAKRGQDVALRCDPISGHVSLFWYQQALGQGPEFLTYFQNEAQLDKSGLPSDRFFAERPEGSVSTLKIQRTQQEDSAVYLCASRRTSGSVTGELFFGEGSRLTVL.

This rearrangement joins TRBV7-6 to TRBJ2-3; TRBD2 matches 16 bases. The V gene end was trimmed by 5 bases and the J gene end by 5 bases; junction bases not matched to a gene: 4. The CDR3 sequence is 16 residues long. In germline, CDR1 is SGHVS, CDR2 FNYEAQ. The CDR3 region is CASSMGLAGGLDTQYF. CDR3 nucleotide sequence: TGTGCCAGCAGCATGGGACTAGCGGGAGGGTTAGATACGCAGTATTTT.

This chain joins TRBV29-1 and TRBJ1-1, with TRBD1 as a possible D gene (6 bases). This CDR3 contains 13 residues. Trimming removed 3 bases from V and 6 bases from J, with 14 bases in between. From germline, CDR1 is SQVTM and CDR2 ANQGSEA. The CDR3 loop is CSVDRAGAAEAFF. The CDR3 DNA sequence: TGCAGCGTTGACCGGGCAGGGGCGGCTGAAGCTTTCTTT.

The chain has TRBV6-2 or TRBV6-3 and TRBJ2-6; maybe TRBD1 (7 bases). V lost 1 base, J lost 13 bases, and 14 bases lay in between. The CDR3 is 14 residues long. The V gene's germline CDR1 is MNHEY and CDR2 SVGEGT. The CDR3 bases are TGTGCCAGCAGTTACTGGACGACAGGGAGGGTCCTGACTTTC. Protein sequence: CASSYWTTGRVLTF.

The CDR3, as DNA: TGTGCCAGCAGCTTACTAGCGGATTACACCGGGGAGCTGTTTTTT. Translating it yields CASSLLADYTGELFF. The rearrangement joins TRBV5-6 to TRBJ2-2, with TRBD2 matching 8 bases. Germline lookup yields CDR1 SGHDT and CDR2 YYEEEE. The V segment lost 2 bases and the J segment 3 bases; nucleotides outside the gene matches: 3. The CDR3 extends over 15 amino acids.

The chain recombines TRBV24-1 with TRBJ2-1, with 9 bases identical to TRBD1. Germline V gene sequence: CDR1 KGHDR, CDR2 SFDVKD. V was clipped by 3 bases and J by 2 bases; unmatched bases: 7. The CDR3 runs to 17 residues. CDR3 in DNA: TGTGCCACCAGTGATCCCCTTGGGACAGGGACCTACAATGAGCAGTTCTTC. This codes for CATSDPLGTGTYNEQFF.

This chain uses TRBV15 with TRBJ2-3; TRBD1 aligns across 7 bases. The CDR3 covers 14 residues. The V gene's germline CDR1 is LNHNV and CDR2 YYDKDF (reference sequence). J lost 6 bases, V lost 5 bases, and 8 bases had no gene match. CDR3 sequence (DNA): TGTGCCACCAGCCCACCGACAGGGTCTGATACGCAGTATTTT. Amino acid sequence: CATSPPTGSDTQYF.

This chain uses TRBV4-1 with TRBJ2-7; the match to TRBD2 covers 8 bases. The junction had 7 bases not matched to a gene; V was cut back by 4 bases and J by 2 bases. Germline V gives CDR1 MGHRA, CDR2 YSYEKL. This CDR3 has 15 residues. CDR3 sequence: CASSLTSVPPYEQYF. Here the CDR3 DNA reads TGCGCCAGCAGCCTGACTAGCGTTCCCCCCTACGAGCAGTACTTC.

The chain joins TRBV25-1 to TRBJ2-2, with 10 nucleotides matching TRBD2. The CDR3 has 17 amino acids. Trimming at V came to 1 base and at J to 4 bases, leaving 6 bases not matched to a gene. Germline CDR1 is MGHDK and CDR2 is SYGVNS. This CDR3 reads CASSESGTSVPTGELFF. The CDR3 bases are TGTGCCAGCAGTGAATCTGGGACTAGCGTTCCCACCGGGGAGCTGTTTTTT.

J is TRBJ2-5 and V is TRBV10-3; D not resolved. CDR3 size: 13 residues. CDR1 and CDR2 (germline): ENHRY, SYGVKD. V lost 4 bases, J lost 3 bases, and 9 bases lay in between. The CDR3 nucleotides are TGTGCCATCAGTGTGGGCCAGGAAGAGACCCAGTACTTC. Translating gives CAISVGQEETQYF.

The rearrangement joins TRBV4-3 to TRBJ2-3; a weak D match, TRBD2 (5 bases). In germline, CDR1 is LGHNA, CDR2 YSLEER. The CDR3 runs to 16 residues. Trimming took 0 bases from V and 0 from J, leaving 10 bases between them. CDR3: CASSQDLAPSTDTQYF. CDR3 nucleotides: TGCGCCAGCAGCCAAGATCTAGCACCAAGCACAGATACGCAGTATTTT.

The V and J genes are TRBV10-2 and TRBJ2-3; the match to TRBD1 covers 9 bases. Germline-derived CDR1 and CDR2 are WSHSY and SAAADI. The CDR3 sequence is 14 residues long. Losses at the gene ends were 6 bases for V and 6 bases for J; bases not matched to a gene: 7. CDR3 sequence reads: CASSPGTGRDTQYF. The CDR3 bases are TGCGCCAGCAGCCCCGGGACAGGGAGGGATACGCAGTATTTT.

The chain has TRBV20-1 and TRBJ2-7; perhaps TRBD1 as D (5 bases). CDR3 length equals 13 residues. Trimming removed 3 bases from V and 4 bases from J, with 13 bases in between. In germline, CDR1 is DFQATT, CDR2 SNEGSKA (reference sequence). This chain's CDR3 is CSASRPRGYEQYF. The CDR3 DNA reads as TGCAGTGCTAGTCGGCCTAGGGGTTACGAGCAGTACTTC.

V usage is TRBV7-9 and J usage is TRBJ2-7, with 12 bases fitting TRBD2. The germline CDR1 and CDR2 sequences are SEHNR and FQNEAQ (reference sequence). The J segment lost 4 bases and the V segment lost 2 bases, leaving 3 bases of the junction unmatched. This CDR3 has 15 amino acids. The CDR3 sequence is CASSLRLAGEYEQYF. DNA of the CDR3: TGTGCCAGCAGCTTAAGACTAGCGGGAGAGTACGAGCAGTACTTC.

The sample holds a few counts of this clone. The chain combines TRBV6-2 or TRBV6-3 with TRBJ1-2, with TRBD1 as a possible D gene (6 bases). The CDR3 consists of 14 residues. The V gene's germline CDR1 is MNHEY and CDR2 SVGEGT. V lost 5 bases to trimming and J lost 2 bases, with 12 bases between them. CDR3 region: CASSLIRGNYGYTF. The CDR3, as DNA: TGTGCCAGCAGTCTGATCAGGGGAAACTATGGCTACACCTTC.

The gene calls are TRBV30 and TRBJ2-7, with TRBD1 matching 9 bases. This CDR3 has 14 amino acids. Germline V gene sequence: CDR1 GTSNPN, CDR2 SVGIG (reference sequence). The V gene end was trimmed by 5 bases and the J gene end by 7 bases; junction bases not matched to a gene: 12. The CDR3 DNA is TGTGCCTGGCGCTATACAGGGGGCGCGGGGGAGCAGTACTTC. Its protein is CAWRYTGGAGEQYF.

The V and J genes are TRBV19 and TRBJ2-3; weak D call: TRBD1 (5 bases). Looked up from germline, CDR1 is LNHDA and CDR2 is SQIVND (reference sequence). The CDR3 contains 16 residues. Trimming pared 4 bases from V and 6 bases from J, leaving 20 bases between. The CDR3 DNA reads as TGTGCCAGTAGTAGTTATTTACAGGCCGAAGGGGATACGCAGTATTTT. Translated: CASSSYLQAEGDTQYF.

The sample holds one count of this clone. The chain recombines TRBV9 with TRBJ2-2, with TRBD2 matching over 11 bases. Germline CDR1 and CDR2: SGDLS and YYNGEE. Trimming at V came to 4 bases and at J to 8 bases, leaving 10 bases not matched to a gene. This CDR3 is built from 16 residues. In nucleotides, the CDR3 is TGTGCCAGCAGCTTCCCCACTAGCGGGAGTTTTGGGGAGCTGTTTTTT. Amino acids: CASSFPTSGSFGELFF.

This chain connects TRBV9 to TRBJ2-7, with D maybe TRBD2 (7 bases). V was clipped by 4 bases and J by 3 bases, with 20 bases between them. Per germline, CDR1 SGDLS and CDR2 YYNGEE. The CDR3 is made up of 16 amino acids. The CDR3 DNA is TGTGCCAGCAGCCCGAGGGGGGGGACACTGTTCTACGAGCAGTACTTC. As protein: CASSPRGGTLFYEQYF.

The chain carries TRBV14 and TRBJ2-7, with D perhaps TRBD1 (5 bases). Germline CDR1 reads SGHDN; CDR2 reads FVKESK. There are 16 residues in the CDR3. The V end lost 1 base, the J end lost 6 bases, and 19 bases lay between the germline ends. The CDR3 loop reads CASSQVAVRVGREQYF. CDR3 in DNA: TGTGCCAGCAGCCAAGTGGCTGTCAGGGTGGGGCGCGAGCAGTACTTC.